Listed below are T cell receptor beta chains from one sample, sequenced in a study of technical replicates of blood from a handful of donors. Measured with immunoSEQ multiplex PCR; TCRdb has only the in-frame clones, and not every one. The sample includes roughly 64,000 clones, about 88% of them seen just once. Sequenced material: PBMCs. The origin of the receptors is a human donor in good health. Some clones in this sample may be carry-over from other donors' samples. Each CDR3 is given with its conserved first and last residue.

V,J,length,CDR3
TRBV6-5,TRBJ1-2,14,CASSLGGKGYGYTF
TRBV7-3,TRBJ2-2,15,CASSSLAGGLGELFF
TRBV2,TRBJ1-1,13,CASSLQGSTEAFF
TRBV7-9,TRBJ2-7,13,CASIARDRGEQYF
TRBV12-5,TRBJ2-5,10,CASGLSGQYF
TRBV2,TRBJ2-7,15,CASSWGLAGGDEQYF
TRBV6-6,TRBJ2-3,16,CASSYSTSGPTDTQYF
TRBV19,TRBJ1-5,16,CASTHGGIGSNQPQHF
TRBV4-3,TRBJ2-7,19,CASSQAGTSGVSLVYEQYF
TRBV4-1,TRBJ1-2,15,CASSQGIGQVYGYTF
TRBV6-5,TRBJ2-1,16,CASSSSPGGSYNEQFF
TRBV29-1,TRBJ2-3,13,CSLGGGSSDTQYF
TRBV18,TRBJ1-3,18,CASSPELVGGSSGNTIYF